This record concerns one TCR beta chain sequence. This entry belongs to a study of blood T cell repertoires in COVID-19. Study details: Both acute and convalescent COVID-19 samples were obtained from the United States, Italy and Spain.

Trimming stripped 1 base from V and 1 base from J, with 14 bases between. Per the germline V gene, CDR1 is SGHAT and CDR2 is FQNNGV. There are 16 residues in the CDR3. Sequenced by immunoSEQ multiplex PCR; TCRdb stores in-frame clones only, minus some. The top ten hold around 1.2% of the sample, which has roughly 67,000 clones, roughly 90% seen once. V is TRBV11-2 and J is TRBJ2-7; D is uncertain. The TCR originated in a woman aged 60-70 years with acute or convalescent COVID-19. Material: peripheral blood. CDR3 DNA sequence: TGTGCCAGCAGCTTAGGGCAGATAGCAAAGTCCTACGAGCAGTACGTC. Its translation: CASSLGQIAKSYEQYV.